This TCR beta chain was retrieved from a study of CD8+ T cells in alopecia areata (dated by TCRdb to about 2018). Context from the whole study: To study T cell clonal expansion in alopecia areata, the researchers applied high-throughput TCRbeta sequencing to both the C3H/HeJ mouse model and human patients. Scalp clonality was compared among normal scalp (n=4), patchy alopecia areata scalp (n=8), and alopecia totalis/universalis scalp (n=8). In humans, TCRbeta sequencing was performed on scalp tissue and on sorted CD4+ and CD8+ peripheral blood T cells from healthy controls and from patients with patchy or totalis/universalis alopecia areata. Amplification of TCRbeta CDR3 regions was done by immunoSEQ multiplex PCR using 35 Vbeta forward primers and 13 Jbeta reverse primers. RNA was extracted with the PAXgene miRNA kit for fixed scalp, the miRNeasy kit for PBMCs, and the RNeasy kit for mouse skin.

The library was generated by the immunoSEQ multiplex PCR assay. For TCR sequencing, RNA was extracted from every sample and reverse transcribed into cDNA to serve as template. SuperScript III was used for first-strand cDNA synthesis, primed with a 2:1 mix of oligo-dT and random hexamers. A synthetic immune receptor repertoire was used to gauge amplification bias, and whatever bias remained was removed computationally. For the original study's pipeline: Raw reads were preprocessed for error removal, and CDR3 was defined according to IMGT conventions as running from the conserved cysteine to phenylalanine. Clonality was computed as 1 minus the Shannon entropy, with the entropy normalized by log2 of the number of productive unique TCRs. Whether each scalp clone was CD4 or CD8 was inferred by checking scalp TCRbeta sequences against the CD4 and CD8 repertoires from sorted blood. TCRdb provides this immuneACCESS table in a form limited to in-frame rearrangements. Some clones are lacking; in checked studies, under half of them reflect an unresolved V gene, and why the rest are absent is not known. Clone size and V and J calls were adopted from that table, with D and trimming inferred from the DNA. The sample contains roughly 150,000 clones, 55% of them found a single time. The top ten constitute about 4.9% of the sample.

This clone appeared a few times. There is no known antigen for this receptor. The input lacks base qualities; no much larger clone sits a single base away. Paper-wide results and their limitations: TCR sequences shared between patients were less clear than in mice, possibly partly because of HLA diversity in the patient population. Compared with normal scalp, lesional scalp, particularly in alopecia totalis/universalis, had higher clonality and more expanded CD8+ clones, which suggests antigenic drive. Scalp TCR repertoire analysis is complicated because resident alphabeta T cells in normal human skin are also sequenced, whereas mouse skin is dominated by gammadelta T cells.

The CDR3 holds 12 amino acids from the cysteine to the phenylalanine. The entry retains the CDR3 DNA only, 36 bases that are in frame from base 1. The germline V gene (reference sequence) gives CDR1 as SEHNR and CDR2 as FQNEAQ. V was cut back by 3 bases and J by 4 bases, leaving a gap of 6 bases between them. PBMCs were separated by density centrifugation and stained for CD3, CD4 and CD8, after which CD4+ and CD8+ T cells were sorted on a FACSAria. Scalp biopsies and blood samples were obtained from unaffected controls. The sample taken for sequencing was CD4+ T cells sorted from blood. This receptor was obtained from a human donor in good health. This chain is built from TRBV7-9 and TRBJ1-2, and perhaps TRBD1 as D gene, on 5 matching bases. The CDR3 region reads CASSFDSYGYTF. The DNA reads TGTGCCAGCAGCTTCGACAGCTATGGCTACACCTTC.